Listed below are T cell receptor beta chains from one sample, sequenced in a study of patients and donors after allogeneic stem cell transplantation. TCRdb ran MiXCR on the RT-PCR reads and lists one entry per CDR3 protein. The profile shows hundreds of thousands of distinct CDR3 sequences, 16% of them singletons. The specimen was blood, either unsorted or a sorted T cell fraction (not recorded which). Receptors originate from a human donor who was either an allogeneic HSCT recipient or a stem cell or donor lymphocyte infusion donor (not recorded which). It is not recorded whose cells these are; they may come from a transplant donor. Both conserved end residues are part of each CDR3. A D gene is named only where the DNA matches it firmly. Clone size appears in some rows only: once, few, many, or a class for an expanded clone.

abundance: -
v_gene: TRBV20-1
d_gene: -
j_gene: TRBJ1-5
CDR3nt: TGCAGTGCTAGGACAGGTTCGGATCAGCCCCAGCATTTT
CDR3aa: CSARTGSDQPQHF

abundance: -
v_gene: TRBV9
d_gene: TRBD2
j_gene: TRBJ2-1
CDR3nt: TGTGCCAGCAGCGTAGCAATCGGGAGGGCCATTTACAATGAGCAGTTCTTC
CDR3aa: CASSVAIGRAIYNEQFF

abundance: -
v_gene: TRBV5-6
d_gene: TRBD1
j_gene: TRBJ1-1
CDR3nt: TGTGCCAGCAGCTTTCGGGACAGGGGGATAACTAGGAACACTGAAGCTTTCTTT
CDR3aa: CASSFRDRGITRNTEAFF

abundance: many
v_gene: TRBV24-1
d_gene: -
j_gene: TRBJ2-1
CDR3nt: TGTGCCACCAGAGGCCTAGAGCGGTGGAGCTCCTACAATGAGCAGTTCTTC
CDR3aa: CATRGLERWSSYNEQFF

abundance: few
v_gene: TRBV11-2
d_gene: TRBD1
j_gene: TRBJ1-2
CDR3nt: TGTGCCAGCAGCTCCTTCAGGGGGCAGGACTATGGCTACACCTTC
CDR3aa: CASSSFRGQDYGYTF

abundance: many
v_gene: TRBV12-3/TRBV12-4
d_gene: TRBD2
j_gene: TRBJ2-7
CDR3nt: TGTGCCAGCAGTTTGGACGGGACTAGCGGGATCTACGAGCAGTACTTC
CDR3aa: CASSLDGTSGIYEQYF

abundance: -
v_gene: TRBV12-3/TRBV12-4
d_gene: TRBD1
j_gene: TRBJ2-6
CDR3nt: TGTGCCAGCAGTTCCCGGACAGGGGGCGCTGGGGCCAACGTCCTGACTTTC
CDR3aa: CASSSRTGGAGANVLTF

abundance: few
v_gene: TRBV11-2
d_gene: TRBD2
j_gene: TRBJ2-1
CDR3nt: TGTGCCAGCAGCTTAGACTTGGTTCTAGCGGGAGTTGGGGACAATGAGCAGTTCTTC
CDR3aa: CASSLDLVLAGVGDNEQFF

abundance: -
v_gene: TRBV14
d_gene: TRBD2
j_gene: TRBJ2-5
CDR3nt: TGTGCCAGCAGCCAAGGACTCTGGTTAGCGGGGACGGAGACCCAGTACTTC
CDR3aa: CASSQGLWLAGTETQYF

abundance: few
v_gene: TRBV2
d_gene: TRBD2
j_gene: TRBJ2-5
CDR3nt: TGTGCCAGCAGTGAAAGCGGACTAGCGGGAAGCGCCCAGTACTTC
CDR3aa: CASSESGLAGSAQYF

abundance: few
v_gene: TRBV6-2/TRBV6-3
d_gene: -
j_gene: TRBJ2-6
CDR3nt: TGTGCCAGCACGTGGTGGGGGGCCGGGGCCAACGTCCTGACTTTC
CDR3aa: CASTWWGAGANVLTF

abundance: few
v_gene: TRBV5-5
d_gene: -
j_gene: TRBJ2-1
CDR3nt: TGTGCCAGCAGCTTGGACGGGGGTATGAGGAATGAGCAGTTCTTC
CDR3aa: CASSLDGGMRNEQFF

abundance: many
v_gene: TRBV20-1
d_gene: TRBD2
j_gene: TRBJ2-1
CDR3nt: TGCAGTGCTAGAGGACTAGCGGCTTCCTACAATGAGCAGTTCTTC
CDR3aa: CSARGLAASYNEQFF

abundance: -
v_gene: TRBV4-1
d_gene: TRBD2
j_gene: TRBJ2-1
CDR3nt: TGCGCCAGCAGCCAAGATGGGAGCGGGAGGTACAATGAGCAGTTCTTC
CDR3aa: CASSQDGSGRYNEQFF

abundance: -
v_gene: TRBV3-1
d_gene: -
j_gene: TRBJ2-7
CDR3nt: TGTGCCAGCAGTCGGCTCCCAAATTACGAGCAGTACTTC
CDR3aa: CASSRLPNYEQYF

abundance: many
v_gene: TRBV12-3/TRBV12-4
d_gene: TRBD1
j_gene: TRBJ2-7
CDR3nt: TGTGCCAGCAGCTTACAGGGGGCCTACGAGCAGTACTTC
CDR3aa: CASSLQGAYEQYF

abundance: few
v_gene: TRBV20-1
d_gene: -
j_gene: TRBJ1-1
CDR3nt: TGCAGTGCTAGAGATCGGGGGGTAACTGAAGCTTTCTTT
CDR3aa: CSARDRGVTEAFF

abundance: few
v_gene: TRBV9
d_gene: -
j_gene: TRBJ2-3
CDR3nt: TGTGCCAGCAGCGTAGAGGGTTATCATCGGGGTGCGCAGTATTTT
CDR3aa: CASSVEGYHRGAQYF

abundance: few
v_gene: TRBV12-3/TRBV12-4
d_gene: -
j_gene: TRBJ2-7
CDR3nt: TGTGCCAGCAGTTTAGGTCAGGGGGGCTCCTACGAGCAGTACTTC
CDR3aa: CASSLGQGGSYEQYF

abundance: -
v_gene: TRBV20-1
d_gene: -
j_gene: TRBJ1-2
CDR3nt: TGCAGTGCTAGAGCTACAGGGCGTGGCTACACCTTC
CDR3aa: CSARATGRGYTF

abundance: many
v_gene: TRBV29-1
d_gene: -
j_gene: TRBJ1-1
CDR3nt: TGCAGCGCCCAACGGGGGGCTAATGCTGAAGCTTTCTTT
CDR3aa: CSAQRGANAEAFF

abundance: many
v_gene: TRBV4-2
d_gene: -
j_gene: TRBJ2-7
CDR3nt: TGTGCCAGCAGCCTCCGGAGGGGGGTCGAGCAGTACTTC
CDR3aa: CASSLRRGVEQYF

abundance: few
v_gene: TRBV20-1
d_gene: -
j_gene: TRBJ1-1
CDR3nt: TGCAGTGCTATACCGAACACTGAAGCTTTCTTT
CDR3aa: CSAIPNTEAFF

abundance: few
v_gene: TRBV20-1
d_gene: TRBD1
j_gene: TRBJ1-2
CDR3nt: TGCAGTGCTTCGACAGGGGCTACAATCTATGGCTACACCTTC
CDR3aa: CSASTGATIYGYTF

abundance: -
v_gene: TRBV12-3/TRBV12-4
d_gene: -
j_gene: TRBJ2-1
CDR3nt: TGTGCCAGCAGTTTTTCGCGGGGTGAGCAGTTCTTC
CDR3aa: CASSFSRGEQFF

abundance: few
v_gene: TRBV21-1
d_gene: -
j_gene: TRBJ2-4
CDR3nt: TGTGCCAGCAGCAAACCTCGGACAGGGGGCTATCTAGCCAAAAACATTCAGTACTTC
CDR3aa: CASSKPRTGGYLAKNIQYF

abundance: -
v_gene: TRBV2
d_gene: -
j_gene: TRBJ1-1
CDR3nt: TGTGCCAGCAGTGCTCCGCCAGGGGAGAACACTGAAGCTTTCTTT
CDR3aa: CASSAPPGENTEAFF

abundance: many
v_gene: TRBV4-1
d_gene: TRBD2
j_gene: TRBJ2-1
CDR3nt: TGCGCCAGCAGCCAGATGGGACTAGCGGGAGGCAATGAGCAGTTCTTC
CDR3aa: CASSQMGLAGGNEQFF

abundance: few
v_gene: TRBV20-1
d_gene: -
j_gene: TRBJ2-3
CDR3nt: TGCAGTGCTAGGGAGTCGTGGGCGACAGATACGCAGTATTTT
CDR3aa: CSARESWATDTQYF

abundance: -
v_gene: TRBV11-2
d_gene: -
j_gene: TRBJ1-2
CDR3nt: TGTGCCAGCAGCTCAACACAGGGTTGGGACTATGGCTACACCTTC
CDR3aa: CASSSTQGWDYGYTF

abundance: many
v_gene: TRBV12-5
d_gene: -
j_gene: TRBJ2-1
CDR3nt: TGTGCTAGTGGTTTGGATAACGGGGAGAGCAATGAGCAGTTCTTC
CDR3aa: CASGLDNGESNEQFF